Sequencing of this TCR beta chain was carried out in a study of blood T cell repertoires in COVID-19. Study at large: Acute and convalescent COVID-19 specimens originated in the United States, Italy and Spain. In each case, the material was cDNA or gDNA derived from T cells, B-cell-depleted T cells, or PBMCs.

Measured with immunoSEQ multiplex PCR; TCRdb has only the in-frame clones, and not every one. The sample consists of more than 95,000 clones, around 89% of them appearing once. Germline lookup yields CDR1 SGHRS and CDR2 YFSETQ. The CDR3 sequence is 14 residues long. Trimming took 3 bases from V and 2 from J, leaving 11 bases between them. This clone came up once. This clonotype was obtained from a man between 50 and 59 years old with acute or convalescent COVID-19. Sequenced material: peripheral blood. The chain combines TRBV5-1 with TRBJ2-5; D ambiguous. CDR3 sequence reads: CASSSREKQETQYF. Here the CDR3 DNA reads TGCGCCAGCAGCTCCCGAGAAAAACAAGAGACCCAGTACTTC.